The subject of this entry is one TCR beta chain. Its antigen is currently unknown. This entry comes from a study of T cell responses to AZD1222 COVID-19 vaccine. General study results and limits: Receipt of two AZD1222 doses was followed by a rise in Spike-specific TCR breadth and depth.

V was clipped by 4 bases and J by 1 base; unmatched bases: 13. From germline, CDR1 is SGHRS and CDR2 YFSETQ. The length of the CDR3 is 18 residues. Using immunoSEQ multiplex PCR, the repertoire was profiled, and TCRdb retains in-frame clones only, with some absent. This sample has approximately 110,000 clones, with around 83% found just once. The source material was peripheral blood, sampled 28 days after the second AZD1222 dose. The chain carries TRBV5-1 and TRBJ2-5, with 10 bases aligning to TRBD1. The receptor was isolated from an adult who received the AZD1222 COVID-19 vaccine. The CDR3 loop is CASSGRDRGLGLQETQYF. The CDR3 DNA reads as TGCGCCAGCAGCGGCCGGGACAGGGGACTGGGGCTCCAAGAGACCCAGTACTTC.